The source of this T cell receptor (beta chain) is a study of post-analysis software for immune sequencing data. Background on the study: Included courses were relapsing-remitting and secondary progressive multiple sclerosis; progressive-relapsing multiple sclerosis was also included.

Unique molecular identifiers were built into the TCR beta cDNA libraries. T cells, about 0.9 to 11 million of them, yielded some 500,000 cDNA molecules. MiXCR was run by TCRdb on the PCR reads, yielding one entry per CDR3 protein. Of roughly 180,000 distinct CDR3 sequences listed, approximately 28% are singletons. A remark on this clonotype: Its antigen is not known. This may stem from a read error, because a much larger clone lies one nucleotide away.

Overall study findings and caveats: Normalized Chao1 diversity in multiple sclerosis patients fell significantly below that of controls.

This clonotype was obtained from a girl between 10 and 17 years old with multiple sclerosis. Sequenced input: blood.

CDR3 region: CASSLRSGIGNEQFF. In nucleotides, the CDR3 is TGTGCCAGCAGCTTACGTAGCGGGATAGGCAATGAGCAGTTCTTC. The chain joins TRBV13 to TRBJ2-1, with 8 bases that match TRBD2. J gave up 6 bases and V 2 bases, and 6 bases lay outside the gene matches. Germline values: CDR1 PRHDT, CDR2 FYEKMQ (reference sequence). The CDR3 contains 15 residues.